In its sample, the clone carrying this T cell receptor beta chain was seen many times. Its antigen is unidentified. The germline CDR1 and CDR2 sequences are MDHEN and SYDVKM. V dropped 5 bases and J dropped 3 bases, with 17 bases sitting between them. The CDR3 is made up of 15 amino acids. This sample was included in a study of tumor and adjacent non-tumor tissue in lung cancer. Study results and limitations: TCR diversity was significantly greater in tumor than normal lung tissue. In normal lung, the top 100 clones were significantly more dominant than in tumor.

Three rounds of nested PCR, following a modified ARM-PCR protocol, produced the TCRbeta library. MiXCR, applied by TCRdb to the multiplex PCR reads, yields one record per CDR3 protein. The table has some 93,000 distinct CDR3 sequences, about 70% seen once. This sample's RNA came from whole unsorted tissue. The V call is TRBV28, the J call TRBJ2-7; TRBD2 is a possible D gene (5 bases). This TCR derives from a man between 60 and 75 years old with non-small cell lung cancer. What was sequenced was lung tumor tissue. The CDR3 nucleotides are TGTGCCAGCAGTCCCCGCGGTAGCGCGAGCTACGAGCAGTACTTC. This translates into CASSPRGSASYEQYF.